This T cell receptor beta chain was captured in a study of CD8+CD57+ T cells in acquired aplastic anemia. Broader study findings: Patients and controls shared roughly 31 CD8+ CDR3 sequences, highly expressed in patients. Researchers reported that CD8+ Simpson's diversity was not significantly different in patients versus controls.

Genomic DNA acted as the template from which TCR beta VDJ combination and CDR3 sequence profiling were carried out. TCRdb redid the calling of the reads with MiXCR, one entry per CDR3 protein. The table shows 150,000 to 200,000 distinct CDR3 sequences, with roughly 50% occurring only once. Selection for sequencing was limited to patients who had shown CD8+CD57+ cell expansion by flow cytometry. At the time of blood sampling, patients had not yet received any therapy. On this clonotype: Antigen: not known.

The sample comprised sorted CD4+, CD8+, or CD8+CD57+ T cells (not recorded which) from PBMCs. The clonotype was recovered from a human donor with aplastic anemia.

The CDR3 is CASSARGGLYNEQFF. CDR3 DNA sequence: TGTGCCAGCAGTGCTCGGGGGGGCCTCTACAATGAGCAGTTCTTC. The chain is built from TRBV2 and TRBJ2-1; 8 bases map to TRBD2. The CDR3 is made up of 15 amino acids. Germline values: CDR1 SNHLY, CDR2 FYNNEI. With 4 bases clipped from V and 3 bases from J, the junction kept 5 bases outside the gene matches.